Each of the 10 T cell receptor beta chains below was sequenced from the same sample in a study of blood T cell repertoires in COVID-19. Libraries were prepared by immunoSEQ multiplex PCR; TCRdb keeps only in-frame clonotypes and omits some of them. The table lists around 250,000 clones, around four fifths of them singletons. Sequencing input: peripheral blood. All receptors derive from a man older than 75 with acute or convalescent COVID-19.

The J gene is TRBJ1-1, the V gene TRBV6-5; possibly TRBD1 for D (5 bases). Deletions cut 7 bases from V and 1 base from J, with 13 bases between. CDR3 size: 14 residues. Germline V lookup: CDR1 MNHEY, CDR2 SVGAGI. The DNA for the CDR3 is TGTGCCAGCAATCCGGGACTTAGGAACACTGAAGCTTTCTTT. Its protein is CASNPGLRNTEAFF.

This chain joins TRBV28 and TRBJ2-4, with 9 bases that match TRBD2. The CDR3 is 17 amino acids. In germline, CDR1 is MDHEN, CDR2 SYDVKM. The V gene end was trimmed by 4 bases and the J gene end by 3 bases; junction bases not matched to a gene: 10. CDR3 bases: TGTGCCAGCAGTTCACTTTATAGCGGGAGAGGCAAAAACATTCAGTACTTC. This encodes CASSSLYSGRGKNIQYF.

CDR3 sequence (DNA): TGTGCCAGCAGTTATCCTACTTCGTCGGGGTCAGATACGCAGTATTTT. Translation gives CASSYPTSSGSDTQYF. V gene TRBV6-2 or TRBV6-3 combines with J gene TRBJ2-3, with D tentatively TRBD2 (5 bases). CDR1 is MNHEY and CDR2 is SVGEGT in the germline V gene. The CDR3 covers 16 residues. Trimming took off 3 bases at V and 4 bases at J, with 17 bases between the two ends.

The gene calls are TRBV28 and TRBJ2-3; TRBD2 aligns across 13 bases. The CDR3 length is 16 residues. The germline gives CDR1 MDHEN, CDR2 SYDVKM. V was pared by 3 bases and J by 6 bases, with 6 bases of the junction left unmatched. The CDR3 DNA follows: TGTGCCAGCAGTTTCTGGACTAGCGGGAGAGAGGATACGCAGTATTTT. As protein: CASSFWTSGREDTQYF.

The chain joins TRBV5-4 to TRBJ2-7, with 13 positions matching TRBD2. This CDR3 has 16 amino acids. Germline trimming cut 4 bases from V and 2 bases from J; bases unmatched to any gene: 6. Germline V gene sequence: CDR1 SGHNT, CDR2 YYREEE (reference sequence). The DNA for the CDR3 is TGTGCCAGCAGCCGTGGACTAGCGGGAGTAACCTACGAGCAGTACTTC. Its protein product is CASSRGLAGVTYEQYF. Full variable domain (rest looked up from reference TRBV5-4 and TRBJ2-7): ETGVTQSPTHLIKTRGQQVTLRCSSQSGHNTVSWYQQALGQGPQFIFQYYREEENGRGNFPPRFSGLQFPNYSSELNVNALELDDSALYLCASSRGLAGVTYEQYFGPGTRLTVT.

V is TRBV19 and J is TRBJ2-7; 13 bases align to TRBD2. CDR1 is LNHDA and CDR2 is SQIVND in the germline V gene (reference sequence). The CDR3 is made up of 16 amino acids. With V trimmed by 3 bases and J by 1 base, 3 bases remained unmatched. CDR3 residues: CASSMGLAGRSYEQYF. DNA for the CDR3: TGTGCCAGTAGTATGGGACTAGCGGGAAGGTCCTACGAGCAGTACTTC.

The chain recombines TRBV7-9 with TRBJ2-7; TRBD2 might be the D (6 bases). CDR3 length: 13 residues. The germline V gene has CDR1 SEHNR and CDR2 FQNEAQ (reference sequence). V lost 5 bases, J lost 6 bases, and 14 bases lay in between. The CDR3 region is CASSPGPRGEQYF. The CDR3 region has the DNA TGTGCCAGCAGCCCGGGCCCGCGGGGCGAGCAGTACTTC.

V gene TRBV9 combines with J gene TRBJ1-3; tentatively, D is TRBD1 (5 bases). Germline V gene sequence: CDR1 SGDLS, CDR2 YYNGEE. This CDR3 spans 16 amino acids. Trimming shortened V by 0 bases and J by 0 bases, and 10 bases separated the two germline ends. The CDR3 DNA reads TGTGCCAGCAGCGTAGGGGGGGTGATCTCTGGAAACACCATATATTTT. It is translated as CASSVGGVISGNTIYF.

This clone showed up just a few times. V is TRBV5-1 and J is TRBJ1-6; 9 nucleotides match TRBD1. This CDR3 is 17 amino acids long. Germline CDR1 and CDR2: SGHRS and YFSETQ. J was trimmed by 9 bases and V by 3 bases; bases with no gene match: 13. CDR3 protein: CASSSQPPRQGGSPLHF. The CDR3 bases are TGCGCCAGCAGCTCACAACCTCCCCGACAGGGGGGTTCACCCCTCCACTTT.

The chain joins TRBV9 to TRBJ1-2, with 7 positions matching TRBD1. The CDR3 loop spans 13 amino acids. After removal of 4 bases from V and 6 bases from J, the junction contained 6 bases not matched to a gene. The germline gives CDR1 SGDLS, CDR2 YYNGEE. The CDR3: CASSLRQGHGYTF. CDR3 in DNA: TGTGCCAGCAGCTTGAGACAGGGCCATGGCTACACCTTC.